This entry lists 8 T cell receptor beta chains sequenced from one sample in a study of cytomegalovirus exposure and HLA in healthy donors. The study ran its PCR with 60 Vbeta and 13 Jbeta primers. Some clones are missing from TCRdb's copy, which holds only in-frame ones; the method was immunoSEQ multiplex PCR. The sample has approximately 150,000 clones. The sequenced sample consisted of PBMCs. These receptors came from a woman aged 18-29 years in good health and CMV-seronegative.

The rearrangement uses TRBV27 and TRBJ1-2; 9 nucleotides match TRBD1. Germline V gives CDR1 MNHEY, CDR2 SMNVEV (reference sequence). V shed 3 bases and J 8 bases; nucleotides not matched to a gene: 10. The CDR3 sequence is 15 residues long. The CDR3 here is CASSLALGDREGYTF. In DNA form, the CDR3 reads TGTGCCAGCAGTTTGGCTTTGGGGGACAGGGAGGGCTACACCTTC.

The chain carries TRBV7-2 and TRBJ2-3, with TRBD1 matching 7 bases. The CDR3 extends over 16 amino acids. Germline CDR1 SGHTA, CDR2 FQGNSA. The V and J ends lost 5 bases and 2 bases, in that order; junction bases with no gene match: 10. The CDR3 protein is CASSLDRELNTDTQYF. CDR3 bases: TGTGCCAGCAGCCTCGACAGGGAATTAAACACAGATACGCAGTATTTT. Full variable domain (outside the CDR3, taken from reference TRBV7-2 and TRBJ2-3): GAGVSQSPSNKVTEKGKDVELRCDPISGHTALYWYRQSLGQGLEFLIYFQGNSAPDKSGLPSDRFSAERTGGSVSTLTIQRTQQEDSAVYLCASSLDRELNTDTQYFGPGTRLTVL.

V usage is TRBV9 and J usage is TRBJ2-2; 15 bases are shared with TRBD2. Germline V gives CDR1 SGDLS, CDR2 YYNGEE. CDR3 length equals 19 residues. V lost 2 bases, J lost 4 bases, and 9 bases stayed unmatched. For the CDR3, the DNA is TGTGCCAGCAGCGTGCCCCGTGGGACTAGCGGGAGGAGCACCGGGGAGCTGTTTTTT. Encoded protein: CASSVPRGTSGRSTGELFF.

This chain connects TRBV7-2 to TRBJ1-1; unclear D gene. The germline CDR1 and CDR2 sequences are SGHTA and FQGNSA. V was pared by 0 bases and J by 1 base, with 12 bases between. The CDR3 is 16 amino acids. CDR3 in amino acids: CASSLALSRKNTEAFF. The CDR3 nucleotides read TGTGCCAGCAGCTTAGCGCTGTCCAGGAAGAACACTGAAGCTTTCTTT.

The J gene is TRBJ2-3, the V gene TRBV11-1; 7 bases agree with TRBD1. This CDR3 region has 15 residues. Germline V gives CDR1 SGHAT, CDR2 FQDESV (reference sequence). V lost 3 bases and J lost 3; bases outside the gene matches: 6. Here the CDR3 reads CASSFRQGVTDTQYF. CDR3 nucleotide sequence: TGTGCCAGCAGCTTTCGACAGGGTGTTACAGATACGCAGTATTTT. The whole variable domain, filled in from reference TRBV11-1 and TRBJ2-3, reads EAEVAQSPRYKITEKSQAVAFWCDPISGHATLYWYRQILGQGPELLVQFQDESVVDDSQLPKDRFSAERLKGVDSTLKIQPAELGDSAMYLCASSFRQGVTDTQYFGPGTRLTVL.

The CDR3 spells CASSGDGTSGYEQYF. In DNA form, the CDR3 reads TGTGCCAGCAGTGGCGACGGGACTAGCGGGTACGAGCAGTACTTC. This chain joins TRBV6-1 and TRBJ2-7; 12 nucleotides align to TRBD2. CDR1 and CDR2 (germline): MNHNS, SASEGT. The CDR3 totals 15 residues. With V trimmed by 4 bases and J by 4 bases, 5 bases remained unmatched.

The gene calls are TRBV29-1 and TRBJ1-2; D is possibly TRBD1 (6 bases). V lost 6 bases, J lost 4 bases, and 15 bases lay in between. Germline CDR1 and CDR2: SQVTM and ANQGSEA. The CDR3 consists of 13 residues. Here the CDR3 reads CSVQGQFAYGYTF. The CDR3 nucleotides read TGCAGCGTCCAAGGACAGTTTGCCTATGGCTACACCTTC.

This sequence joins TRBV2 and TRBJ2-3, with TRBD2 matching over 10 bases. Unmatched junction bases numbered 7, after V lost 3 bases and J lost 7 bases. CDR3 length: 15 residues. Per germline, CDR1 SNHLY and CDR2 FYNNEI. CDR3 sequence: CASSDVLAGVYTQYF. The CDR3 DNA sequence: TGTGCCAGCAGTGATGTGCTAGCGGGAGTGTATACGCAGTATTTT.